A selection of T cell receptor beta chains follows, all from one sample in a study of shared clonotypes between healthy human individuals. Repertoires were generated with immunoSEQ multiplex PCR, while TCRdb's copy carries only in-frame clones and drops some. Of around 1,900,000 clones in the sample, roughly 93% were seen once. Sequenced sample: naive CD8+ T cells from PBMCs. These receptors all come from a man aged 18 to 35 in good health. Some clones in this sample may be carry-over from other donors' samples. Each CDR3 is given with its conserved first and last residue. Fields, in order: D gene, clone size, V gene, J gene, CDR3 protein, CDR3 DNA. A D gene is named only where the DNA matches it firmly. Some rows mark clone size as missing; the rest say once, few, many or name a class of expanded clone.

d_gene: -; abundance: -; v_gene: TRBV7-9; j_gene: TRBJ2-1; CDR3aa: CASSPGIRNEQFF; CDR3nt: TGTGCCAGCAGCCCCGGGATAAGGAATGAGCAGTTCTTC
d_gene: TRBD2; abundance: -; v_gene: TRBV11-3; j_gene: TRBJ2-7; CDR3aa: CASSLFASGNYEQYF; CDR3nt: TGTGCCAGCAGCTTATTCGCCAGCGGGAATTACGAGCAGTACTTC
d_gene: -; abundance: -; v_gene: TRBV5-6; j_gene: TRBJ2-5; CDR3aa: CASSLEPRETQYF; CDR3nt: TGTGCCAGCAGCTTGGAACCCCGGGAGACCCAGTACTTC
d_gene: TRBD2; abundance: -; v_gene: TRBV4-2; j_gene: TRBJ2-3; CDR3aa: CASSFRRTSGRDTQYF; CDR3nt: TGTGCCAGCAGCTTTAGGCGGACTAGCGGGAGAGATACGCAGTATTTT
d_gene: TRBD2; abundance: -; v_gene: TRBV27; j_gene: TRBJ2-1; CDR3aa: CASSQGLAGEWNEQFF; CDR3nt: TGTGCCAGCAGTCAAGGACTAGCGGGAGAATGGAATGAGCAGTTCTTC
d_gene: TRBD2; abundance: -; v_gene: TRBV30; j_gene: TRBJ2-3; CDR3aa: CAWSVIGTSGREADTQYF; CDR3nt: TGTGCCTGGAGTGTAATAGGAACTAGCGGGAGGGAGGCAGATACGCAGTATTTT
d_gene: TRBD1; abundance: -; v_gene: TRBV30; j_gene: TRBJ1-2; CDR3aa: CAWGPGTAIVWYGYTF; CDR3nt: TGTGCCTGGGGGCCAGGGACAGCCATCGTATGGTATGGCTACACCTTC
d_gene: -; abundance: once; v_gene: TRBV7-9; j_gene: TRBJ2-7; CDR3aa: CASSHHPIQPSYEQYF; CDR3nt: TGTGCCAGCAGCCATCACCCTATCCAGCCATCCTACGAGCAGTACTTC
d_gene: -; abundance: once; v_gene: TRBV28; j_gene: TRBJ1-1; CDR3aa: CASSLLMNTEAFF; CDR3nt: TGTGCCAGCAGTCTTCTGATGAACACTGAAGCTTTCTTT
d_gene: -; abundance: once; v_gene: TRBV4-3; j_gene: TRBJ2-7; CDR3aa: CASSQDSGGSYEQYF; CDR3nt: TGCGCCAGCAGCCAAGATTCCGGGGGCTCCTACGAGCAGTACTTC
d_gene: -; abundance: -; v_gene: TRBV29-1; j_gene: TRBJ2-2; CDR3aa: CSVAGANTGELFF; CDR3nt: TGCAGCGTTGCCGGGGCCAACACCGGGGAGCTGTTTTTT
d_gene: TRBD1; abundance: -; v_gene: TRBV14; j_gene: TRBJ2-3; CDR3aa: CASSDRDRPTDTQYF; CDR3nt: TGTGCCAGCAGCGACCGGGACAGGCCGACAGATACGCAGTATTTT
d_gene: TRBD2; abundance: -; v_gene: TRBV27; j_gene: TRBJ2-7; CDR3aa: CASSLTSGRTSYEQYF; CDR3nt: TGTGCCAGCAGTCTTACTAGCGGGAGGACTTCCTACGAGCAGTACTTC
d_gene: TRBD1; abundance: -; v_gene: TRBV14; j_gene: TRBJ1-3; CDR3aa: CASSLGTGPGNTIYF; CDR3nt: TGTGCCAGCAGCCTTGGGACAGGGCCTGGAAACACCATATATTTT
d_gene: -; abundance: -; v_gene: TRBV10-3; j_gene: TRBJ2-3; CDR3aa: CAISESASTDTQYF; CDR3nt: TGTGCCATCAGTGAGTCGGCTAGCACAGATACGCAGTATTTT
d_gene: TRBD2; abundance: once; v_gene: TRBV4-1; j_gene: TRBJ2-1; CDR3aa: CASSQVHSLAGAYYNEQFF; CDR3nt: TGCGCCAGCAGCCAAGTTCATAGTCTAGCGGGGGCCTACTACAATGAGCAGTTCTTC
d_gene: TRBD2; abundance: -; v_gene: TRBV9; j_gene: TRBJ2-3; CDR3aa: CASSGTSGSTDTQYF; CDR3nt: TGTGCCAGCAGCGGGACTAGCGGAAGCACAGATACGCAGTATTTT
d_gene: -; abundance: -; v_gene: TRBV5-1; j_gene: TRBJ2-1; CDR3aa: CASSPPKVGRKVNEQFF; CDR3nt: TGCGCCAGCAGCCCGCCTAAGGTCGGGAGAAAGGTCAATGAGCAGTTCTTC
d_gene: -; abundance: -; v_gene: TRBV5-1; j_gene: TRBJ2-7; CDR3aa: CASSLDRYEQYF; CDR3nt: TGCGCCAGCAGCTTGGATCGGTACGAGCAGTACTTC